These T cell receptor beta chains were read from a single sample in a study of T cell clones after liver transplantation. Assay: immunoSEQ multiplex PCR; the TCRdb copy retains only in-frame clones and omits some. The sample shows fewer than 65,000 clones, roughly nine tenths of them seen only once. Here the sequenced sample was CD8+ T cells from blood, taken 12 months after liver transplant. These receptors came from a human patient who received a liver transplant. A share of the T cells may be of graft donor origin. Both conserved end residues are part of each CDR3. The D gene is left open where the match is weak.

V	length	D	J	CDR3	DNA
TRBV29-1	16	TRBD2	TRBJ2-7	CSVEGGLAGPVGEQYF	TGCAGCGTTGAAGGAGGGTTAGCGGGGCCGGTAGGCGAGCAGTACTTC
TRBV4-1	16	TRBD2	TRBJ2-1	CASSHVTSGGVNEQFF	TGCGCCAGCAGCCACGTGACTAGCGGAGGCGTAAATGAGCAGTTCTTC
TRBV28	15	TRBD2	TRBJ2-1	CASSPRLATRNEQFF	TGTGCCAGCAGTCCCCGACTAGCGACCCGCAATGAGCAGTTCTTC
TRBV28	13	-	TRBJ1-2	CASSLAGDYGYTF	TGTGCCAGCAGTTTGGCAGGGGACTATGGCTACACCTTC
TRBV6-6	16	TRBD2	TRBJ2-1	CASTTLGTSGSNEQFF	TGTGCCAGCACCACCCTGGGGACTAGCGGGAGCAATGAGCAGTTCTTC
TRBV28	16	TRBD1	TRBJ2-2	CASRPIRTGYAGELFF	TGTGCCAGCAGACCAATCCGGACAGGGTACGCCGGGGAGCTGTTTTTT
TRBV28	16	TRBD1	TRBJ2-5	CASSYRQGSMLETQYF	TGTGCCAGCAGCTATCGACAGGGTAGTATGTTGGAGACCCAGTACTTC
TRBV7-2	12	-	TRBJ2-7	CASSLTTYEQYF	TGTGCCAGCAGCTTAACTACCTACGAGCAGTACTTC
TRBV7-6	16	-	TRBJ2-1	CASSLLASSSYNEQFF	TGTGCCAGCAGCCTTCTAGCGTCGAGCTCCTACAATGAGCAGTTCTTC
TRBV27	14	-	TRBJ1-4	CASSWGGFGEKLFF	TGTGCCAGCAGTTGGGGGGGCTTTGGGGAAAAACTGTTTTTT
TRBV5-5	16	-	TRBJ1-5	CASSRAMGGYGQPQHF	TGTGCCAGCAGCCGCGCGATGGGGGGGTACGGTCAGCCCCAGCATTTT